The 10 T cell receptor beta chains listed next were all sequenced from one sample in a study of cytomegalovirus exposure and HLA in healthy donors. The primer mix had 60 Vbeta and 13 Jbeta primers. Data came from immunoSEQ multiplex PCR; TCRdb stores just in-frame clones and leaves some out. Of fewer than 300,000 clones in the sample, over 70% were seen once. What was sequenced was PBMCs. The receptors shown here come from a girl aged 2 to 10 in good health and CMV-seronegative.

The chain carries TRBV19 and TRBJ2-1; a weak D match, TRBD1 (6 bases). V was trimmed by 6 bases and J by 0 bases, leaving 18 bases between them. In germline, CDR1 is LNHDA, CDR2 SQIVND (reference sequence). The length of the CDR3 is 17 residues. CDR3 nucleotide sequence: TGTGCCAGTAGGATCCAGGGGCCAGAGGGCTCCTACAATGAGCAGTTCTTC. It encodes CASRIQGPEGSYNEQFF.

The J gene is TRBJ2-7, the V gene TRBV28; a possible D gene is TRBD2 (6 bases). The CDR3 runs 14 residues. Germline CDR1 and CDR2: MDHEN and SYDVKM. Between the trimmed V and J ends, which lost 2 bases and 3 bases, there was a span of 11 bases. CDR3 DNA sequence: TGTGCCAGCAGTTTAACGTTGGAGGGCTACGAGCAGTACTTC. This codes for CASSLTLEGYEQYF.

The chain recombines TRBV2 with TRBJ1-5; no definite D call. The CDR3 loop spans 13 amino acids. Per germline, CDR1 SNHLY and CDR2 FYNNEI. Trimming shortened V by 6 bases and J by 6 bases, and 12 bases separated the two germline ends. The CDR3 sequence is CASRLEGVQPQHF. The CDR3 region has the DNA TGTGCCAGCAGGCTGGAGGGAGTTCAGCCCCAGCATTTT. Combining the CDR3 with reference TRBV2 and TRBJ1-5 gives the whole variable domain EPEVTQTPSHQVTQMGQEVILRCVPISNHLYFYWYRQILGQKVEFLVSFYNNEISEKSEIFDDQFSVERPDGSNFTLKIRSTKLEDSAMYFCASRLEGVQPQHFGDGTRLSIL.

CDR3 region: CASSTQRQGGGYTF. In DNA, the CDR3 is TGTGCCAGCAGTACCCAACGGCAGGGCGGAGGCTACACCTTC. V gene TRBV28 combines with J gene TRBJ1-2, with D maybe TRBD1 (5 bases). Trimming cost V 5 bases and J 8 bases, with 18 bases left between them. The CDR3 covers 14 residues. Per the germline V gene, CDR1 is MDHEN and CDR2 is SYDVKM.

This clone was observed a few times. The gene calls are TRBV5-6 and TRBJ2-7, with TRBD1 matching over 7 bases. V trimming: 3 bases; J trimming: 6 bases; junction bases outside the gene matches: 9. The CDR3 is 14 residues long. Germline lookup yields CDR1 SGHDT and CDR2 YYEEEE. The CDR3 DNA reads as TGTGCCAGCAGCTCCCGACAGGGTCTTTCCGAGCAGTACTTC. Protein: CASSSRQGLSEQYF.

V and J are TRBV4-1 and TRBJ2-2; 11 nucleotides match TRBD1. From germline, CDR1 is MGHRA and CDR2 YSYEKL. The V segment lost 6 bases and the J segment 4 bases; nucleotides outside the gene matches: 4. The CDR3 has 15 amino acids. CDR3 DNA sequence: TGCGCCAGCAGAGGGACAGGGGGGTTCACCGGGGAGCTGTTTTTT. Translated: CASRGTGGFTGELFF.

The CDR3 bases are TGTGCCAGCAGCTTGGACCTGGGGTGGGAGGGTGGCACAGATACGCAGTATTTT. This translates into CASSLDLGWEGGTDTQYF. The chain couples TRBV5-4 to TRBJ2-3; TRBD2 matches 7 bases. Germline CDR1 is SGHNT and CDR2 is YYREEE (reference sequence). CDR3 length: 18 residues. V dropped 0 bases and J dropped 1; count of bases not matched to a gene: 11. Full variable domain (remainder filled in from reference TRBV5-4 and TRBJ2-3): ETGVTQSPTHLIKTRGQQVTLRCSSQSGHNTVSWYQQALGQGPQFIFQYYREEENGRGNFPPRFSGLQFPNYSSELNVNALELDDSALYLCASSLDLGWEGGTDTQYFGPGTRLTVL.

The chain combines TRBV11-2 with TRBJ2-1, with 15 nucleotides matching TRBD2. Germline V gene data show CDR1 as SGHAT and CDR2 as FQNNGV. CDR3 length: 19 residues. Losses at the gene ends were 5 bases for V and 3 bases for J; bases not matched to a gene: 11. DNA of the CDR3: TGTGCCAGCAGCCCTTGGACTAGCGGGAGGGCATCATTCTACAATGAGCAGTTCTTC. Translation gives CASSPWTSGRASFYNEQFF.

This clone was seen once. V and J are TRBV5-6 and TRBJ2-3; 10 positions agree with TRBD1. The V segment lost 5 bases and the J segment 4 bases; nucleotides outside the gene matches: 13. The germline gives CDR1 SGHDT, CDR2 YYEEEE. CDR3 length: 17 amino acids. The CDR3 spells CASRGTGDGYGSDTQYF. The CDR3, as DNA: TGTGCCAGCAGAGGGACAGGGGACGGGTATGGGTCAGATACGCAGTATTTT.

This sequence joins TRBV28 and TRBJ2-7, with D hard to call. This CDR3 contains 13 residues. CDR1 is MDHEN, CDR2 SYDVKM, per germline. Trimming stripped 1 base from V and 2 bases from J, with 6 bases between. CDR3 region: CASSLSVPYEQYF. The CDR3 DNA reads TGTGCCAGCAGTTTATCCGTCCCCTACGAGCAGTACTTC.